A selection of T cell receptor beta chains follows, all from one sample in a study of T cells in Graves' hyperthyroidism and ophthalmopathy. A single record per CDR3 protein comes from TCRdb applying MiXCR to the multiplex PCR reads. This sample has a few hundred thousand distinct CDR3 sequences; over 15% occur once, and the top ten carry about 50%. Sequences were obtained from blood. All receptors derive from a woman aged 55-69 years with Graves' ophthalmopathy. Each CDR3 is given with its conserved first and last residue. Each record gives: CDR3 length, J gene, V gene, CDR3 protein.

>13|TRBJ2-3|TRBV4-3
CASSPEGLGTQYF
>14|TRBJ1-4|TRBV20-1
CSARDSPVREKLFF
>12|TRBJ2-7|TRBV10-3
CAVGQNAYEQYF
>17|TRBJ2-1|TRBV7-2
CASSSWTSGGAYNEQFF
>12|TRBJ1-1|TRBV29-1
CSVGVSDTEAFF
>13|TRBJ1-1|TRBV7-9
CASSLGEAVEAFF
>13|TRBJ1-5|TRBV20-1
CSARESQGQPQHF
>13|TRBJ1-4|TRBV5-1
CASSITGGEKLFF
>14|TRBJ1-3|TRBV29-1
CSVGGGQRGNTIYF
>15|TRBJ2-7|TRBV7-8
CASSLYVGDTWEQYF
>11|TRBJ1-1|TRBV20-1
CSAPVKTEAFF
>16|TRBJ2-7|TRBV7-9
CASSPKLAGGGYEQYF
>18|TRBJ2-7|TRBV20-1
CSARDRRTGLTWSYEQYF
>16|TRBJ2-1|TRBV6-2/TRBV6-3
CASSTEREGLINEQFF
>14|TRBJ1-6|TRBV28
CATWGRGENSPLHF